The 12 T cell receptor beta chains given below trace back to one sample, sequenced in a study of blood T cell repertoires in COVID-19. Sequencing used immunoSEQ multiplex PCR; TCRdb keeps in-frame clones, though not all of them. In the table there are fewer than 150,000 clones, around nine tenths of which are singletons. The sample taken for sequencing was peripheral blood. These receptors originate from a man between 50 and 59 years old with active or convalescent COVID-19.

The CDR3 reads CASRLRDIRTYEQYF. CDR3 sequence (DNA): TGTGCCAGCAGATTACGGGACATCCGAACCTACGAGCAGTACTTC. The chain employs TRBV28 and TRBJ2-7; possible D gene TRBD1, 6 bases. This CDR3 region has 15 residues. Trimming removed 6 bases from V and 2 bases from J, with 17 bases in between. CDR1 is MDHEN and CDR2 is SYDVKM in the germline V gene.

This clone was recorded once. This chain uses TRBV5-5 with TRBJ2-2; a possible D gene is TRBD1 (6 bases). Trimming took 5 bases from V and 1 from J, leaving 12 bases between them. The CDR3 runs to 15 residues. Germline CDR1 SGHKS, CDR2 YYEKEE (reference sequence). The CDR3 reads CASSYRDKNTGELFF. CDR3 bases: TGTGCCAGCAGTTACCGGGACAAGAACACCGGGGAGCTGTTTTTT.

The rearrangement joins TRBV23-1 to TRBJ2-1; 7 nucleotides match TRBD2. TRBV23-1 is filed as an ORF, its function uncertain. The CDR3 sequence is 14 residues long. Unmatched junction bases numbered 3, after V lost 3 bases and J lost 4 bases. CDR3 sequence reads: CASSHGGDYNEQFF. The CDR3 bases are TGCGCCAGCAGTCATGGGGGGGATTACAATGAGCAGTTCTTC.

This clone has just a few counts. The CDR3 is CASSHLGLAGDHEQYF. In nucleotides, the CDR3 is TGTGCCAGCAGCCATCTTGGACTAGCGGGGGACCACGAGCAGTACTTC. The rearrangement joins TRBV7-2 to TRBJ2-7, with 13 bases that match TRBD2. J was trimmed by 5 bases and V by 5 bases; bases with no gene match: 9. This CDR3 is 16 amino acids long. Germline CDR1 SGHTA, CDR2 FQGNSA.

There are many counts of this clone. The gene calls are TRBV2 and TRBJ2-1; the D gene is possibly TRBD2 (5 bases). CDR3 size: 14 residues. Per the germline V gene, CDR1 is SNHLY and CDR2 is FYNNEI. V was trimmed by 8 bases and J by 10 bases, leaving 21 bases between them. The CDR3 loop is CASHGVRRGPEQFF. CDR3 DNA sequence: TGTGCCAGCCACGGGGTGCGGAGAGGGCCGGAGCAGTTCTTC.

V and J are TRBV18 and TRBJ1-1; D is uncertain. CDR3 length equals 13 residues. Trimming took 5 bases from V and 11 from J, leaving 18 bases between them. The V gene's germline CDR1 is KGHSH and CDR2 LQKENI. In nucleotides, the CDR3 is TGTGCCAGCTCATCCATCACCCCAGGAGGGGCTTTCTTT. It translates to CASSSITPGGAFF.

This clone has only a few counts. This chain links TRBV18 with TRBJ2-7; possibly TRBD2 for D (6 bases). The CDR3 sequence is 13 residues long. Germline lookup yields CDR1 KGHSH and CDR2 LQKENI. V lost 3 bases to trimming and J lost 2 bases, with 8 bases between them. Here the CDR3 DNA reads TGTGCCAGCTCACCCGGGGAGGCCTACGAGCAGTACTTC. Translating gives CASSPGEAYEQYF. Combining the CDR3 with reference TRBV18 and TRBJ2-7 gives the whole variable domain NAGVMQNPRHLVRRRGQEARLRCSPMKGHSHVYWYRQLPEEGLKFMVYLQKENIIDESGMPKERFSAEFPKEGPSILRIQQVVRGDSAAYFCASSPGEAYEQYFGPGTRLTVT.

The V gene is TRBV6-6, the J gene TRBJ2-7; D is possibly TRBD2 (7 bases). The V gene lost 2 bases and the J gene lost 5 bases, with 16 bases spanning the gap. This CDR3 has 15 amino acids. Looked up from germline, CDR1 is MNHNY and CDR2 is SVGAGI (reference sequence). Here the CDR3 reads CASSYDGGRVDEQYF. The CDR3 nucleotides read TGTGCCAGCAGTTACGACGGGGGGCGAGTAGACGAGCAGTACTTC.

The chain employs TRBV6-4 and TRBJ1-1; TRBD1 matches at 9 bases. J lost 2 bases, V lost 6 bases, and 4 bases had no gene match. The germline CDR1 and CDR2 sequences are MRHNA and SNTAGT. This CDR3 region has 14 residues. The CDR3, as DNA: TGTGCCAGCAGCTCGGACAGGGGAAACACTGAAGCTTTCTTT. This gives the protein CASSSDRGNTEAFF.

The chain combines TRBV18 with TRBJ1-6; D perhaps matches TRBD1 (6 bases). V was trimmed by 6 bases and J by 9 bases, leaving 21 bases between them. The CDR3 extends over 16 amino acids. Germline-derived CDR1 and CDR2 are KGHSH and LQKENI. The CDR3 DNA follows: TGTGCCAGCTCTACCAACCCAGGGGCTGCTGGTTCACCCCTCCACTTT. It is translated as CASSTNPGAAGSPLHF.

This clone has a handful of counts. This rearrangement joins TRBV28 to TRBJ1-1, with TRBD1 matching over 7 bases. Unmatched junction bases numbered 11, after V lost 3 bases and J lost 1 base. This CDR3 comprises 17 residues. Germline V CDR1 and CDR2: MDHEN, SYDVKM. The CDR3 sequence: CASSFHGTDSGNTEAFF. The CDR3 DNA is TGTGCCAGCAGTTTCCACGGGACAGATTCGGGGAACACTGAAGCTTTCTTT. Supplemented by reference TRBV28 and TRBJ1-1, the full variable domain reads DVKVTQSSRYLVKRTGEKVFLECVQDMDHENMFWYRQDPGLGLRLIYFSYDVKMKEKGDIPEGYSVSREKKERFSLILESASTNQTSMYLCASSFHGTDSGNTEAFFGQGTRLTVV.

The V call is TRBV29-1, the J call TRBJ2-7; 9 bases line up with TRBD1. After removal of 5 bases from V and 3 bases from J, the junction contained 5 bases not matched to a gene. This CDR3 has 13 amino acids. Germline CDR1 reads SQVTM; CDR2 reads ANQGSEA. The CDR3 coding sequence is TGCAGCGTTAAGGACAGGGGCGACTACGAGCAGTACTTC. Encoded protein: CSVKDRGDYEQYF.